This entry lists 21 T cell receptor beta chains sequenced from one sample in a study of blood T cell repertoires in COVID-19. Sequenced by immunoSEQ multiplex PCR; TCRdb stores in-frame clones only, minus some. Of about 140,000 clones listed, roughly three quarters are singletons. Sequencing used peripheral blood. The origin of the receptors is a man between 50 and 59 years old with active or convalescent COVID-19.

The chain uses TRBV28 and TRBJ1-5; 8 bases match TRBD1. In germline, CDR1 is MDHEN, CDR2 SYDVKM. V was pared by 7 bases and J by 6 bases, with 8 bases of the junction left unmatched. This CDR3 has 14 amino acids. The CDR3 loop is CASTLRGPGQPQHF. Here the CDR3 DNA reads TGTGCCAGCACTCTCAGGGGGCCGGGTCAGCCCCAGCATTTT.

V usage is TRBV11-2 and J usage is TRBJ2-1, with TRBD2 as a possible D gene (7 bases). V shed 1 base and J shed 5 bases, with 15 bases lying between them. Germline V gene sequence: CDR1 SGHAT, CDR2 FQNNGV. The CDR3 covers 16 residues. The CDR3 bases are TGTGCCAGCAGCTTAGTCGTGGGAGGGGGAAACAATGAGCAGTTCTTC. It specifies CASSLVVGGGNNEQFF.

This clone has a count of ten or more. V is TRBV5-6 and J is TRBJ2-7, with D uncertain. CDR1 and CDR2 (germline): SGHDT, YYEEEE. This CDR3 has 13 amino acids. Trimming cost V 4 bases and J 6 bases, with 14 bases left between them. The CDR3: CASSPTPLGEQYF. The DNA of the CDR3 is TGTGCCAGCAGCCCAACTCCCCTTGGCGAGCAGTACTTC.

This clone showed up just a few times. Other DNA sequences in this sample translate to the same CDR3. This chain joins TRBV28 and TRBJ1-6; D might be TRBD1 (5 bases). V was clipped by 6 bases and J by 0 bases, with 12 bases between them. The CDR3 totals 16 residues. CDR1 is MDHEN and CDR2 is SYDVKM in the germline V gene. CDR3 amino acids: CASSLGRGSYNSPLHF. DNA for the CDR3: TGTGCCAGCAGCCTAGGGAGGGGCTCCTATAATTCACCCCTCCACTTT. Supplemented by reference TRBV28 and TRBJ1-6, the full variable domain reads DVKVTQSSRYLVKRTGEKVFLECVQDMDHENMFWYRQDPGLGLRLIYFSYDVKMKEKGDIPEGYSVSREKKERFSLILESASTNQTSMYLCASSLGRGSYNSPLHFGNGTRLTVT.

V is TRBV6-5 and J is TRBJ2-7, with 7 bases that match TRBD1. V lost 6 bases to trimming and J lost 5 bases; unmatched junction nucleotides: 13. CDR1 and CDR2 (germline): MNHEY, SVGAGI. The CDR3 spans 15 residues. The CDR3 sequence is CASRTGTAIPNEQYF. The CDR3 nucleotides read TGTGCCAGCAGAACCGGGACAGCGATTCCTAACGAGCAGTACTTC.

This rearrangement joins TRBV19 to TRBJ2-1, with TRBD2 matching 9 bases. The CDR3 covers 15 residues. CDR1 and CDR2 (germline): LNHDA, SQIVND (reference sequence). With V trimmed by 7 bases and J by 6 bases, 10 bases remained unmatched. The CDR3 DNA is TGTGCCAGTAAACCCGGAGGACTAGCGAGCAATGAGCAGTTCTTC. It is translated as CASKPGGLASNEQFF.

V usage is TRBV7-9 and J usage is TRBJ2-1; 11 positions match TRBD2. Trimming cost V 5 bases and J 9 bases; bases outside gene matches: 12. The CDR3 has 16 residues. Germline-derived CDR1 and CDR2 are SEHNR and FQNEAQ (reference sequence). CDR3 coding DNA: TGTGCCAGCAGCCCTCGAACTAGCGGGAGTGTTCCTGAGCAGTTCTTC. This encodes CASSPRTSGSVPEQFF.

This clone has just a few counts. The chain employs TRBV7-9 and TRBJ1-4; D is ambiguous. The ends were cut back, 8 bases at V and 7 bases at J, with 14 bases in the middle. This CDR3 is 13 amino acids long. Germline loops: CDR1 SEHNR, CDR2 FQNEAQ (reference sequence). CDR3 in amino acids: CASRPPGFEKLFF. In DNA, the CDR3 is TGTGCCAGCCGTCCCCCGGGTTTTGAAAAACTGTTTTTT.

This rearrangement joins TRBV7-9 to TRBJ2-1, with D possibly being TRBD1 (6 bases). This CDR3 region has 14 residues. V was pared by 5 bases and J by 5 bases, with 13 bases between. The germline V gene has CDR1 SEHNR and CDR2 FQNEAQ (reference sequence). The CDR3 here is CASSTRGDNNEQFF. Written as DNA, the CDR3 is TGTGCCAGCAGCACCAGAGGGGACAACAATGAGCAGTTCTTC.

This clone was recorded a few times. This sequence joins TRBV24-1 and TRBJ2-3, with 8 bases identical to TRBD2. Germline loops: CDR1 KGHDR, CDR2 SFDVKD. The CDR3 totals 15 residues. V shed 6 bases, J shed 2 bases, and the junction held 6 bases outside the gene matches. Written as DNA, the CDR3 is TGTGCCACCAGTTACGCGGGAGGACCCACAGATACGCAGTATTTT. Translating gives CATSYAGGPTDTQYF.

In this sample, this clone turned up a few times. This sequence joins TRBV18 and TRBJ2-2, with D possibly matching TRBD1 (5 bases). Trimming removed 3 bases from V and 0 bases from J, with 11 bases in between. The CDR3 is made up of 16 amino acids. Per the germline V gene, CDR1 is KGHSH and CDR2 is LQKENI. The CDR3 region has the DNA TGTGCCAGCTCACCTGGACACGCTTCGAACACCGGGGAGCTGTTTTTT. Its translation is CASSPGHASNTGELFF.

J is TRBJ2-1 and V is TRBV9; D may be TRBD2 (6 bases). The germline V and J ends were trimmed by 4 bases and 2 bases, with 13 bases remaining between them. Per the germline V gene, CDR1 is SGDLS and CDR2 is YYNGEE. The CDR3 spans 15 residues. DNA of the CDR3: TGTGCCAGCAGCTTCGAGCGGGTTGCCTACAATGAGCAGTTCTTC. Residues: CASSFERVAYNEQFF.

This sequence joins TRBV29-1 and TRBJ2-1; D perhaps matches TRBD1 (6 bases). The CDR3 covers 17 residues. Germline CDR1 and CDR2: SQVTM and ANQGSEA. Between the trimmed V and J ends, which lost 8 bases and 8 bases, there was a span of 31 bases. The CDR3 DNA reads as TGCAGCTCGCTAGGGGGTCTACCGGGACGCGGCTGGGATGAGCAGTTCTTC. It encodes CSSLGGLPGRGWDEQFF.

This clone was picked up a small number of times. The V call is TRBV3-1 (or the pseudogene TRBV3-2), the J call TRBJ1-2; 7 positions match TRBD1. The CDR3 contains 14 residues. The junction had 4 bases not matched to a gene; V was cut back by 6 bases and J by 0 bases. Per germline, CDR1 LGHDT and CDR2 YNNKEL (reference sequence). The CDR3 loop reads CASSYRGSNYGYTF. CDR3 nucleotides: TGTGCCAGCAGTTACAGGGGTTCTAACTATGGCTACACCTTC.

The J gene is TRBJ1-2, the V gene TRBV19; D remains unclear. The V gene's germline CDR1 is LNHDA and CDR2 SQIVND (reference sequence). Between the trimmed V and J ends, which lost 5 bases and 1 base, there was a span of 14 bases. The length of the CDR3 is 15 residues. In DNA form, the CDR3 reads TGTGCCAGTAGTTCCCCCGGCGCGGGTAACTATGGCTACACCTTC. It is translated as CASSSPGAGNYGYTF.

The V and J genes are TRBV27 and TRBJ2-1; no clear D. The V end was cut by 2 bases, the J end by 6 bases, with 17 bases between. Per the germline V gene, CDR1 is MNHEY and CDR2 is SMNVEV (reference sequence). CDR3 length: 16 residues. Here the CDR3 DNA reads TGTGCCAGCAGTTTAAACGAGCCACCCTTCCTCAATGAGCAGTTCTTC. Translating it yields CASSLNEPPFLNEQFF.

About this clone: The germline gene is not matched at one end of the junction; a read error may be the cause. The gene calls are TRBV7-7 and TRBJ2-1, with 9 nucleotides matching TRBD1. The germline V gene encodes CDR1 SSHAT and CDR2 FNYEAQ (reference sequence). This CDR3 is 14 amino acids long. CDR3 nucleotides: TGTGCTAGCAGCCCGTCCGGGACAGGGTTGGAACAGTTCTTC. Translated, it gives CASSPSGTGLEQFF.

The chain couples TRBV19 to TRBJ2-1, with TRBD2 as a possible D gene (5 bases). The CDR3 covers 15 residues. The V end was cut by 2 bases, the J end by 0 bases, with 8 bases between. From germline, CDR1 is LNHDA and CDR2 SQIVND (reference sequence). The CDR3 spells CASSIKGSSYNEQFF. CDR3 DNA sequence: TGTGCCAGTAGTATAAAAGGGAGCTCCTACAATGAGCAGTTCTTC.

This clone was seen once. V and J are TRBV19 and TRBJ1-1; tentative D call: TRBD1 (5 bases). CDR1 LNHDA and CDR2 SQIVND come from the germline V gene (reference sequence). This CDR3 contains 14 residues. Trimming shortened V by 4 bases and J by 0 bases, and 9 bases separated the two germline ends. The CDR3 loop is CASSRGVMNTEAFF. For the CDR3, the DNA is TGTGCCAGTAGTAGGGGGGTTATGAACACTGAAGCTTTCTTT.

The V and J genes are TRBV28 and TRBJ2-7; 7 bases map to TRBD1. CDR3 length: 13 residues. J gave up 3 bases and V 6 bases, and 5 bases lay outside the gene matches. Germline assignment: CDR1 MDHEN and CDR2 SYDVKM. The chain's CDR3 is CASRLGGDYEQYF. CDR3 sequence (DNA): TGTGCCAGCAGATTAGGGGGCGACTACGAGCAGTACTTC.

The rearrangement joins TRBV28 to TRBJ1-3; a possible D gene is TRBD1 (5 bases). The V and J ends lost 5 bases and 0 bases respectively, with 17 bases between them. This CDR3 contains 17 residues. CDR1 MDHEN and CDR2 SYDVKM come from the germline V gene. Here the CDR3 reads CASSPLGGAPSGNTIYF. In nucleotides, the CDR3 is TGTGCCAGCAGTCCCTTGGGAGGGGCCCCCTCTGGAAACACCATATATTTT.